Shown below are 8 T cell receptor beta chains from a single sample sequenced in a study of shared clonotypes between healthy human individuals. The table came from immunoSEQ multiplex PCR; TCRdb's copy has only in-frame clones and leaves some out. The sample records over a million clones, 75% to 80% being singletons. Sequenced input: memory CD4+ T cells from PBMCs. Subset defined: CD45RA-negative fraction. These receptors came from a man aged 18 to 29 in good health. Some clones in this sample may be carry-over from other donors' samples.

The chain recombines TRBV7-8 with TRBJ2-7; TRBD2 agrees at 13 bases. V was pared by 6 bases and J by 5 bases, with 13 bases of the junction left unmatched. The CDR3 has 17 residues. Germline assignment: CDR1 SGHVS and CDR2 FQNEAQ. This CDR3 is CASRELAGGPVTDEQYF. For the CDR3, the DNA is TGTGCCAGCAGGGAACTAGCGGGAGGGCCGGTAACAGACGAGCAGTACTTC.

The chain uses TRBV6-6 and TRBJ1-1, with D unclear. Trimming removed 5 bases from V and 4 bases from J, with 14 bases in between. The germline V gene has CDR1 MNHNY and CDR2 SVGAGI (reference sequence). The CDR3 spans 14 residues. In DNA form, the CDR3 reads TGTGCCAGCAGTCAAGAAGGGCTGGGCACTGAAGCTTTCTTT. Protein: CASSQEGLGTEAFF.

The CDR3 is CASSASIFSGNTIYF. The DNA for the CDR3 is TGTGCCAGCAGCGCATCGATATTCTCTGGAAACACCATATATTTT. The chain links TRBV2 to TRBJ1-3, with no clear D. Germline CDR1 reads SNHLY; CDR2 reads FYNNEI. The CDR3 is 15 amino acids. Trimming shortened V by 6 bases and J by 0 bases, and 12 bases separated the two germline ends.

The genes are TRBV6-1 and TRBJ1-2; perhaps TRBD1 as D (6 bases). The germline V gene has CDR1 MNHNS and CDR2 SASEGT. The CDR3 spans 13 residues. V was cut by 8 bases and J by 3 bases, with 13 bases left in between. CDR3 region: CASLTGWDYGYTF. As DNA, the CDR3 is TGTGCCAGCCTAACAGGGTGGGACTATGGCTACACCTTC.

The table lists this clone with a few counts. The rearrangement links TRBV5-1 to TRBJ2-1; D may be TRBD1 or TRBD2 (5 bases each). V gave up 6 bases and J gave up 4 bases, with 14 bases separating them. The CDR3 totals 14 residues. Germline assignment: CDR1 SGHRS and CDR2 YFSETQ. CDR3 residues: CASIYGDGYNEQFF. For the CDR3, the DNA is TGCGCCAGCATATACGGGGACGGGTACAATGAGCAGTTCTTC.

CDR3 sequence (DNA): TGTGCCAGCAGTTTAGTCGGGAATCTTGGCGAGCAGTACTTC. Translating gives CASSLVGNLGEQYF. The V gene is TRBV28, the J gene TRBJ2-7; a weak D match, TRBD2 (5 bases). V lost 2 bases to trimming and J lost 6 bases, with 14 bases between them. The CDR3 is 14 amino acids. Germline CDR1 MDHEN, CDR2 SYDVKM.

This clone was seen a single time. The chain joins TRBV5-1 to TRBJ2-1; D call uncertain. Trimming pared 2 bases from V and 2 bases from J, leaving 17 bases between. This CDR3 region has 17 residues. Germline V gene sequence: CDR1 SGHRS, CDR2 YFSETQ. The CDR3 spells CASSFPEVWGTYNEQFF. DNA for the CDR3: TGCGCCAGCAGCTTCCCCGAGGTCTGGGGTACCTACAATGAGCAGTTCTTC.

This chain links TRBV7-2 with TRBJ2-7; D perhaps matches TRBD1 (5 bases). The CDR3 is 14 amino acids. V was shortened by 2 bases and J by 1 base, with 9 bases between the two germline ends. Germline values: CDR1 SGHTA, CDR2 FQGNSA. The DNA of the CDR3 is TGTGCCAGCAGCTTAAGGTCAGGGTCCTACGAGCAGTACTTC. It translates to CASSLRSGSYEQYF.